These 19 T cell receptor beta chains were all obtained from the same sample, sequenced in a study of regulatory T cells in long-lasting Graves disease. Noted time point: persistent/refractory GD, antithyroid drugs over 5 years with positive TRAb. After RNA was extracted from PBMCs, the TCR library was made from it. Investigators prepared the TCR beta libraries by applying iRepertoire HTBI primers and Arm-PCR of CDR3 regions. From the multiplex PCR reads, TCRdb called clonotypes with MiXCR, one entry per CDR3 protein. The sample lists over 350,000 distinct CDR3 sequences; around 21% were seen once. The sample was peripheral blood mononuclear cells (PBMCs), taken when the disease was refractory, from a patient treated with antithyroid drugs. Receptors originate from a female donor with Graves disease.

Concerning this clonotype itself: A much larger clone sits a single nucleotide away, making a read error possible. V gene TRBV7-2 combines with J gene TRBJ2-2; 7 bases map to TRBD2. The CDR3 has 16 residues. CDR1 is SGHTA, CDR2 FQGNSA, per germline. CDR3 amino acids: CASSFFGLDYGGELLF. Here the CDR3 DNA reads TGTGCCAGCAGCTTTTTTGGACTAGATTATGGCGGGGAGCTGCTTTTT. Full variable domain (rest looked up from reference TRBV7-2 and TRBJ2-2): GAGVSQSPSNKVTEKGKDVELRCDPISGHTALYWYRQSLGQGLEFLIYFQGNSAPDKSGLPSDRFSAERTGGSVSTLTIQRTQQEDSAVYLCASSFFGLDYGGELLFGEGSRLTVL.

This clonotype was seen at least ten times. In DNA form, the CDR3 reads TGTGCCACCAGTGATAAGACTGCCCGGGACAGTTCCCCCTACGAGCAGTACTTC. It yields the protein CATSDKTARDSSPYEQYF. The V and J genes are TRBV24-1 and TRBJ2-7, with 7 bases matching TRBD1. Germline lookup yields CDR1 KGHDR and CDR2 SFDVKD. The V gene end was trimmed by 3 bases and the J gene end by 2 bases; junction bases not matched to a gene: 15. The CDR3 is 18 residues long.

Worth noting for this clonotype: This could be a read error, since a much larger clone is one nucleotide away. This chain joins TRBV6-2 or TRBV6-3 and TRBJ1-2, with D unresolved. V was shortened by 5 bases and J by 2 bases, with 12 bases between the two germline ends. The CDR3 consists of 14 residues. Per germline, CDR1 MNHEY and CDR2 SVGEGT. Here the CDR3 reads CASSHVSGNYGYTF. CDR3 nucleotide sequence: TGTGCCAGCAGTCACGTTTCGGGGAACTATGGCTACACCTTC.

This clonotype was observed a handful of times. V usage is TRBV4-1 and J usage is TRBJ2-6; D remains ambiguous. The germline gives CDR1 MGHRA, CDR2 YSYEKL. This CDR3 is 16 amino acids long. Trimming pared 3 bases from V and 1 base from J, leaving 10 bases between. The CDR3 DNA follows: TGCGCCAGCAGCCAGGGTGGGTCATCTGGGGCCAACGTCCTGACTTTC. This encodes CASSQGGSSGANVLTF.

In its sample, this clonotype was seen a few times. V and J are TRBV20-1 and TRBJ2-5; TRBD2 agrees at 7 bases. Germline V lookup: CDR1 DFQATT, CDR2 SNEGSKA (reference sequence). The CDR3 covers 13 residues. Losses at the gene ends were 0 bases for V and 5 bases for J; bases not matched to a gene: 3. CDR3 amino acids: CSARDPAGETQYF. The DNA for the CDR3 is TGCAGTGCTAGAGACCCAGCGGGGGAGACCCAGTACTTC.

The CDR3 reads CASSLLAGIGTDTQYF. For the CDR3, the DNA is TGTGCCAGCAGCTTACTAGCGGGAATCGGGACAGATACGCAGTATTTT. The rearrangement links TRBV7-2 to TRBJ2-3; TRBD2 matches 9 bases. The CDR3 has 16 amino acids. V shed 2 bases and J 3 bases; nucleotides not matched to a gene: 6. Per germline, CDR1 SGHTA and CDR2 FQGNSA.

The chain links TRBV5-6 to TRBJ2-7; the match to TRBD2 covers 7 bases. This CDR3 comprises 15 residues. Germline V lookup: CDR1 SGHDT, CDR2 YYEEEE. Trimming took 2 bases from V and 7 from J; bases not matched to a gene: 12. CDR3 sequence: CASSFYSPGGGEQYF. For the CDR3, the DNA is TGTGCCAGCAGCTTCTACTCTCCGGGAGGAGGGGAGCAGTACTTC.

This chain connects TRBV30 to TRBJ1-2; D is perhaps TRBD1 (5 bases). In germline, CDR1 is GTSNPN, CDR2 SVGIG (reference sequence). V lost 3 bases and J lost 8, with 22 bases in between. CDR3 length equals 15 residues. CDR3 region: CAWRSSTGIRFGYTF. In DNA form, the CDR3 reads TGTGCCTGGAGGTCCTCAACAGGCATTCGGTTCGGCTACACCTTC.

This chain joins TRBV5-1 and TRBJ2-7, with 11 bases fitting TRBD1. Germline V gives CDR1 SGHRS, CDR2 YFSETQ. After removal of 3 bases from V and 6 bases from J, the junction contained 11 bases not matched to a gene. The CDR3 has 16 residues. In nucleotides, the CDR3 is TGCGCCAGCAGCTGGACGTCCCGGGACAGGGGGAGCGAGCAGTACTTC. This encodes CASSWTSRDRGSEQYF.

The chain uses TRBV18 and TRBJ2-1; D gene ambiguous. Per germline, CDR1 KGHSH and CDR2 LQKENI. V lost 0 bases to trimming and J lost 12 bases, with 12 bases between them. This CDR3 comprises 13 residues. The CDR3 here is CASSPPVTDTQFF. The CDR3 DNA sequence: TGTGCCAGCTCACCACCGGTTACGGATACGCAGTTCTTC.

This clonotype was detected ten times or more. The chain couples TRBV28 to TRBJ2-7, with 9 bases that match TRBD1. The junction had 16 bases not matched to a gene; V was cut back by 5 bases and J by 2 bases. This CDR3 has 18 residues. Germline assignment: CDR1 MDHEN and CDR2 SYDVKM. Here the CDR3 DNA reads TGTGCCAGCAGTCCACTATCCTCGGGACAGGGTACTCCCTACGAGCAGTACTTC. This gives the protein CASSPLSSGQGTPYEQYF. Full variable domain (remainder filled in from reference TRBV28 and TRBJ2-7): DVKVTQSSRYLVKRTGEKVFLECVQDMDHENMFWYRQDPGLGLRLIYFSYDVKMKEKGDIPEGYSVSREKKERFSLILESASTNQTSMYLCASSPLSSGQGTPYEQYFGPGTRLTVT.

This clonotype was seen ten or more times. J is TRBJ2-7 and V is TRBV28; a weak D match, TRBD2 (5 bases). The CDR3 length is 14 residues. The germline V gene encodes CDR1 MDHEN and CDR2 SYDVKM. The germline V and J ends were trimmed by 4 bases and 6 bases, with 16 bases remaining between them. CDR3 protein: CASSSLPEGTEQYF. In DNA, the CDR3 is TGTGCCAGCAGTTCCCTTCCAGAGGGAACCGAGCAGTACTTC.

This clonotype was seen more than once but under ten times. In DNA form, the CDR3 reads TGTGCCAGCAGCCAGGGTATCAAACAGCCCCAGCATTTT. Its translation is CASSQGIKQPQHF. This chain joins TRBV14 and TRBJ1-5; D is unclear. This CDR3 is built from 13 residues. Between the trimmed V and J ends, which lost 3 bases and 7 bases, there was a span of 10 bases. Germline V CDR1 and CDR2: SGHDN, FVKESK.

The sample holds many counts of this clonotype. This chain links TRBV7-9 with TRBJ2-5; D is ambiguous. Looked up from germline, CDR1 is SEHNR and CDR2 is FQNEAQ (reference sequence). V was cut by 5 bases and J by 4 bases, with 14 bases left in between. The CDR3 contains 14 residues. CDR3 amino acids: CASSGDKGLETQYF. CDR3 bases: TGTGCCAGCAGCGGAGATAAAGGGTTAGAGACCCAGTACTTC.

Many counts were recorded for this clonotype. CDR3 residues: CASSFDGTAYEQYF. CDR3 coding DNA: TGTGCCAGCAGCTTTGACGGGACAGCCTACGAGCAGTACTTC. The V and J genes are TRBV11-2 and TRBJ2-7; 7 bases agree with TRBD1. Germline V gene sequence: CDR1 SGHAT, CDR2 FQNNGV. CDR3 length equals 14 residues. V gave up 3 bases and J gave up 2 bases; unmatched junction bases: 4.

This clonotype has at least ten counts. This chain uses TRBV12-3 or TRBV12-4 with TRBJ1-4; TRBD1 is a possible D gene (6 bases). Trimming took off 6 bases at V and 3 bases at J, with 11 bases between the two ends. The CDR3 covers 14 residues. The chain's CDR3 is CASSQGTPNEKLFF. The CDR3 nucleotides are TGTGCCAGCAGCCAAGGGACACCTAATGAAAAACTGTTTTTT.

Ten or more counts support this clonotype. The chain carries TRBV10-1 and TRBJ2-5, with 7 bases identical to TRBD1. V gave up 2 bases and J gave up 10 bases; unmatched junction bases: 4. CDR1 and CDR2 from the germline V gene are WNHNN and SYGVQD (reference sequence). This CDR3 has 12 amino acids. The CDR3 DNA reads as TGCGCCAGCAGTGAGAACCGGGACAGCCAGTACTTC. Translation: CASSENRDSQYF.

The rearrangement links TRBV6-2 or TRBV6-3 to TRBJ2-7; possible D gene TRBD1, 5 bases. Trimming stripped 4 bases from V and 5 bases from J, with 12 bases between. This CDR3 spans 13 amino acids. The germline V gene has CDR1 MNHEY and CDR2 SVGEGT. The CDR3 region is CASSSGRADEQYF. For the CDR3, the DNA is TGTGCCAGCAGTTCGGGCAGGGCCGACGAGCAGTACTTC.

This clonotype was seen at least ten times. This chain uses TRBV12-3 or TRBV12-4 with TRBJ2-7; TRBD2 might be the D (5 bases). This CDR3 has 14 residues. V was cut by 6 bases and J by 1 base, with 13 bases left in between. Written as DNA, the CDR3 is TGTGCCAGCAGCAAACACGGGGTATCCTACGAGCAGTACTTC. It codes for CASSKHGVSYEQYF.